This T cell receptor (beta chain) was sequenced in a study of T-cell reconstitution after alpha-beta-depleted transplantation in children. J was trimmed by 5 bases and V by 5 bases; bases with no gene match: 8. The CDR3 loop spans 16 amino acids. CDR1 and CDR2 (germline): SEHNR, FQNEAQ (reference sequence). Unique molecular identifiers were incorporated during preparation of the TCRbeta library. MiXCR was run by TCRdb on the PCR reads, yielding one entry per CDR3 protein. The sample records around 370,000 distinct CDR3 sequences, about 9.3% being singletons. The starting material was PBMCs from the stem cell graft donor, obtained from the stem cell graft. The chain joins TRBV7-9 to TRBJ1-4; 10 bases align to TRBD1. This clonotype originated in a human donor who donated a stem cell graft to a child with acute lymphoblastic leukemia. Here the CDR3 reads CASSLTPGQGNEKLFF. CDR3 nucleotide sequence: TGTGCCAGCAGCCTTACTCCGGGACAGGGGAATGAAAAACTGTTTTTT. Full variable domain (outside the CDR3, taken from reference TRBV7-9 and TRBJ1-4): DTGVSQNPRHKITKRGQNVTFRCDPISEHNRLYWYRQTLGQGPEFLTYFQNEAQLEKSRLLSDRFSAERPKGSFSTLEIQRTEQGDSAMYLCASSLTPGQGNEKLFFGSGTQLSVL.